This is a list of T cell receptor beta chains from one sample in a study of CD4 T cells in relation to SARS-CoV-2 and coronaviruses. The data were produced by immunoSEQ multiplex PCR, yet TCRdb's version contains in-frame clones alone and is incomplete. Of about 23,000 clones in the sample, 65% to 70% were seen once. These receptors' targets are unknown. Material: CD4+ T cells from PBMCs, cultured in vitro. Receptors originate from a human donor in good health. Both conserved end residues are part of each CDR3. The D gene is left open where the match is weak. For some rows the clone size is stated as once, few or many, or as a class when expanded; others skip it.

clone_size,j_call,d_call,v_call,cdr3_nt,cdr3_aa
-,TRBJ2-7,TRBD2,TRBV3-1/TRBV3-2,TGTGCCAGCAGCCAAGCTGGCGGGAGGGCCGGAGAGCAGTACTTC,CASSQAGGRAGEQYF
once,TRBJ2-4,-,TRBV30,TGTGCCTGGAGCGCATGGGGGGCCAAAAACATTCAGTACTTC,CAWSAWGAKNIQYF
-,TRBJ1-2,-,TRBV4-3,TGCGCCAGCAGCCAAGATCAGTGGTACGGCTACACCTTC,CASSQDQWYGYTF
-,TRBJ1-1,-,TRBV7-8,TGTGCCAGCAGCTCCCGGGTACCGTGGAAGGGTGGAACTGAAGCTTTCTTT,CASSSRVPWKGGTEAFF
-,TRBJ2-7,-,TRBV5-1,TGCGCCAGCAGCTCCCCCGGGACCCAGTACGAGCAGTACTTC,CASSSPGTQYEQYF
-,TRBJ2-5,-,TRBV11-3,TGTGCCAGCAGCTTAGACGGGGGCAGCGGGACCCAGTACTTC,CASSLDGGSGTQYF
-,TRBJ1-5,-,TRBV30,TGTGCCTGGAGTATGTGGCATTTT,CAWSMWHF
-,TRBJ1-2,-,TRBV5-1,TGCGCCAGCAGCCGACCGGGTCCAAATGGCTACACCTTC,CASSRPGPNGYTF
-,TRBJ1-2,-,TRBV19,TGTGCCAGTAGTATTACCGGCTATGGCTACACCTTC,CASSITGYGYTF
-,TRBJ1-4,-,TRBV10-2,TGCGCCAGCAGTGAGTCGGAAGGAAAACTGTTTTTT,CASSESEGKLFF
-,TRBJ1-2,-,TRBV9,TGTGCCAGCAGCCCCGAATTGGGGGAGGGGATGGGCTACACCTTC,CASSPELGEGMGYTF
-,TRBJ2-7,-,TRBV3-1/TRBV3-2,TGTGCCAGCAGCCAAGGTAGGCGGCAGGTGAAGTCCTACGAGCAGTACTTC,CASSQGRRQVKSYEQYF
-,TRBJ1-1,-,TRBV5-4,TGTGCCAGCAGCGGTGGGGTGGGGACTGAAGCTTTCTTT,CASSGGVGTEAFF
-,TRBJ1-2,TRBD1,TRBV11-2,TGTGCCAGCAGCATTCAACCGGGACAGGGTTTGGATGGCTACACCTTC,CASSIQPGQGLDGYTF
-,TRBJ2-3,-,TRBV10-2,TGCGCCAGCAGTCGTACGAACAGGGATTATTTCACAGATACGCAGTATTTT,CASSRTNRDYFTDTQYF
-,TRBJ1-3,-,TRBV18,TGTGCCAGCTCACCCGACTTAACGGGCGGAAACACCATATATTTT,CASSPDLTGGNTIYF
-,TRBJ1-2,-,TRBV6-5,TGTGCCAGCAGAGATTGGGACGGACTTAACTATGGCTACACCTTC,CASRDWDGLNYGYTF
-,TRBJ2-2,-,TRBV5-1,TGCGCCAGCAGCTTGACCGGGACTTCTACCGGGGAGCTGTTTTTT,CASSLTGTSTGELFF
-,TRBJ2-1,-,TRBV19,TGTGCCGCTAAGCGACTAGAAGACAATGAGCAGTTCTTC,CAAKRLEDNEQFF
-,TRBJ1-2,-,TRBV28,TGTGCCAGCCGAGGACCGGGGCTTGGGGGCTACACCTTC,CASRGPGLGGYTF
-,TRBJ2-7,TRBD2,TRBV4-3,TGCGCCAGCAGCCAAGAAGCTAGCGGGGGGGACGGCCACGAGCAGTACTTC,CASSQEASGGDGHEQYF
-,TRBJ2-1,-,TRBV2,TGTGCCAGCTCCCAAAGGGGGGGTTACAATGAGCAGTTCTTC,CASSQRGGYNEQFF
-,TRBJ1-5,-,TRBV7-8,TGTGCCAGCAGCTTAGGAGTGGTCAATCAGCCCCAGCATTTT,CASSLGVVNQPQHF
once,TRBJ2-5,TRBD2,TRBV9,TGTGCCAGCAGCTTCACGGGGACTAGGGGGGAGACCCAGTACTTC,CASSFTGTRGETQYF
-,TRBJ2-5,-,TRBV11-2,TGTGCCAGCAGCTTAGTTCGCTTGAGCCCTTCGGGGACCCAGTACTTC,CASSLVRLSPSGTQYF
-,TRBJ2-3,-,TRBV28,TGTGCCTCTCAGTTTGAAGCTCGCCCGCAGTATTTT,CASQFEARPQYF
-,TRBJ1-5,-,TRBV6-2/TRBV6-3,TGTGCCAGCAGTTACCTCGTTAGGGATCAGCCCCAGCATTTT,CASSYLVRDQPQHF
-,TRBJ1-5,-,TRBV5-8,TGTGCCAGCAGCCCGCGGGGCGCGGGAAGCAATCAGCCCCAGCATTTT,CASSPRGAGSNQPQHF
-,TRBJ2-3,-,TRBV4-1,TGCGCCAGCAGCCAAAATCTCCCTCCCTCTCGGACAGATACGCAGTATTTT,CASSQNLPPSRTDTQYF
-,TRBJ1-1,-,TRBV7-2,TGTGCCAGCAGCTCCCTGATGAACACTGAAGCTTTCTTT,CASSSLMNTEAFF
few,TRBJ2-2,-,TRBV14,TGTGCCAGCAGCCAAGTCCGCCAGGGGACCGGGGAGCTGTTTTTT,CASSQVRQGTGELFF
-,TRBJ2-7,-,TRBV4-1,TGCGCCAGCAGCCACCCCCCCGTGCGGATTCGGAACGAGCAGTACTTC,CASSHPPVRIRNEQYF
few,TRBJ2-3,TRBD2,TRBV6-2/TRBV6-3,TGTGCCAGCAGTTACAACTCCCCGGGGGGGCCAGAAGATACGCAGTATTTT,CASSYNSPGGPEDTQYF
once,TRBJ2-7,-,TRBV28,TGTGCCAGCGAGGGGACGACCTACGAGCAGTACTTC,CASEGTTYEQYF
-,TRBJ2-5,TRBD1,TRBV3-1/TRBV3-2,TGTGCCAGCAGCCCAAGCCGGGACAGGGGCTGGGAGACCCAGTACTTC,CASSPSRDRGWETQYF
-,TRBJ1-5,-,TRBV7-2,TGTGCCAGCAGCTTAGTGGGCACCTTGACGAGCAATCAGCCCCAGCATTTT,CASSLVGTLTSNQPQHF
few,TRBJ1-1,TRBD1,TRBV3-1/TRBV3-2,TGTGCCAGCAGCCAAGATAGCTGGGGACAGGGATTGAACACTGAAGCTTTCTTT,CASSQDSWGQGLNTEAFF
once,TRBJ2-5,TRBD2,TRBV10-3,TGTGCCATCAGCTACGGGGGGGCCGGGGAGACCCAGTACTTC,CAISYGGAGETQYF
-,TRBJ2-1,TRBD2,TRBV2,TGTGCCAGCAGTGGGGATCGGCTAGCGGGAGGACACAATGAGCAGTTCTTC,CASSGDRLAGGHNEQFF
-,TRBJ2-5,-,TRBV18,TGTGCCAGCTCACCACAGACAGAATTCCAAGAGACCCAGTACTTC,CASSPQTEFQETQYF
-,TRBJ2-1,-,TRBV2,TGTGCCACCAAGGGACTGTTTAGCTCCTACAATGAGCAGTTCTTC,CATKGLFSSYNEQFF
few,TRBJ2-3,-,TRBV5-1,TGCGCCAGCAGACCGCGCCCGGGGGGCTCAGATACGCAGTATTTT,CASRPRPGGSDTQYF